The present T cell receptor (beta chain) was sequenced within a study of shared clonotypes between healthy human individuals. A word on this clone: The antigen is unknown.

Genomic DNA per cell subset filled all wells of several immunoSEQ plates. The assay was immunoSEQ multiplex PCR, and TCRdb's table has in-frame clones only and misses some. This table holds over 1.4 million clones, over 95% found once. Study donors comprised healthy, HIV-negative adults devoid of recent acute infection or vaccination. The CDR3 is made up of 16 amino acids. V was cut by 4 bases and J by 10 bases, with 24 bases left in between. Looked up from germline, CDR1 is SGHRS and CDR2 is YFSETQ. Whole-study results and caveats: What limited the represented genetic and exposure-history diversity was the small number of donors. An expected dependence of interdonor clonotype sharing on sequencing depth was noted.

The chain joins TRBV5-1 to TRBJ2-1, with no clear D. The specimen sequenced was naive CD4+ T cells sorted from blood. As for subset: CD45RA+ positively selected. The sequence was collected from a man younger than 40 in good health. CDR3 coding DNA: TGCGCCAGCAGCCTGGTTTCCCCCGGACCCCTCGGAGAGCAGTTCTTC. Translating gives CASSLVSPGPLGEQFF.